This TCR beta chain stems from a study of metastatic and nonmetastatic thyroid tumors. Looking at the study overall: The authors compared repertoires across blood and tumor or nodule tissue from malignant and benign thyroid patients.

MiXCR reprocessed the PCR reads for TCRdb. The data contain about 15,000 clones, roughly 19% of them singletons. This clone was recorded many times. The entire patient cohort was treatment-naive prior to thyroid surgery. Trimming took 9 bases from V and 4 from J, leaving 19 bases between them. The CDR3 contains 15 residues. From germline, CDR1 is SGHTA and CDR2 FQGNSA. This chain joins TRBV7-2 and TRBJ2-1; D tentatively fits TRBD1 or TRBD2 (5 bases each). The clonotype comes from a female donor with papillary thyroid cancer or a benign thyroid nodule (not recorded which). Some clones in this sample may be carry-over from other donors' samples. The sequencing input was blood. CDR3 protein: CASLLGPGVYNEQFF. CDR3 sequence (DNA): TGTGCCAGTCTTCTGGGGCCCGGGGTATACAATGAGCAGTTCTTC.